This TCR beta chain comes out of a study of T-cell reconstitution after alpha-beta-depleted transplantation in children. Points from the study as a whole: Roughly two months post-transplant, alpha-beta T cells reportedly originated from several hundred graft clones that had expanded.

The table lists this clonotype with a few counts. What it binds is unknown. V shed 6 bases and J shed 3 bases, with 6 bases lying between them. Per germline, CDR1 SQVTM and CDR2 ANQGSEA. This CDR3 is 11 amino acids long. Preparation of the TCRbeta library was carried out with unique molecular identifiers. One entry per CDR3 protein, called by TCRdb with MiXCR from the PCR reads. The sample includes fewer than 700,000 distinct CDR3 sequences, more than 20% of them seen just once. The rearrangement links TRBV29-1 to TRBJ1-5; D not resolved. This TCR was recovered from a boy under two years old who had a stem cell transplant for acute myeloid leukemia, so the T cells may come from the graft donor. The starting material was PBMCs, mostly from graft donor cells, obtained 360 days after TCRalphabeta/CD19-depleted stem cell transplant. This chain's CDR3 is CSVGANQPQHF. DNA for the CDR3: TGCAGCGTGGGCGCCAATCAGCCCCAGCATTTT.